This T cell receptor (beta chain) was found in a study of OX40 agonist ivuxolimab in advanced cancers. The CDR3 spans 11 residues. Germline-derived CDR1 and CDR2 are SGHNT and YYREEE (reference sequence). V shed 6 bases and J shed 6 bases, with 7 bases lying between them. Assay used: immunoSEQ multiplex PCR; TCRdb lists only in-frame clones, some missing. The sample yields approximately 19,000 clones, 88% seen once. Specimen: CD4+ or CD8+ T cells sorted from blood, collected in a trial of the OX40 agonist ivuxolimab. This chain joins TRBV5-4 and TRBJ2-1; D gene unclear. The TCR was taken from an adult with an advanced solid tumor such as melanoma, head and neck, liver or kidney cancer. The DNA of the CDR3 is TGTGCCAGCATAGGCGGCAATGAGCAGTTCTTC. Protein sequence: CASIGGNEQFF.